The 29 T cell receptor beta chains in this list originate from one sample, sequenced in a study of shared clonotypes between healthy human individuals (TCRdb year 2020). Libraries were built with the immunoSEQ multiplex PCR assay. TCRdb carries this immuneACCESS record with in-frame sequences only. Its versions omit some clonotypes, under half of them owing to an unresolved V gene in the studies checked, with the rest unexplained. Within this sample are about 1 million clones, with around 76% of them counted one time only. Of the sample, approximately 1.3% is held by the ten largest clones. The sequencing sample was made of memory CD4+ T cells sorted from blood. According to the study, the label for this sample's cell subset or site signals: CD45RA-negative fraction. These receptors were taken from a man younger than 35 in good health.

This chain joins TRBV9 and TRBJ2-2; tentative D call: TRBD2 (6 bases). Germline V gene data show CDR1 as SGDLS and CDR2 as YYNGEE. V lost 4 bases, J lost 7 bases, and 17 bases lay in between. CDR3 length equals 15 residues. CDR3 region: CASSPSGQFVGELFF. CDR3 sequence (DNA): TGTGCCAGCAGCCCCAGCGGGCAGTTTGTCGGGGAGCTGTTTTTT.

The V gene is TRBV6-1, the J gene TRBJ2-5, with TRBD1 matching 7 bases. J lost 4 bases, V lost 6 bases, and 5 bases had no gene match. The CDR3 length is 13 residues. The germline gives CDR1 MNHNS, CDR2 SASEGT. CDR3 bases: TGTGCCAGCAGACTCACAGGGGTAGAGACCCAGTACTTC. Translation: CASRLTGVETQYF.

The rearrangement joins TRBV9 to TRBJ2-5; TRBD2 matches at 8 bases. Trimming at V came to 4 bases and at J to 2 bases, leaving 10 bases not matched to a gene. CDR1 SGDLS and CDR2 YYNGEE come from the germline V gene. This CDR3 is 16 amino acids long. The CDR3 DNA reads TGTGCCAGCAGCTTTAGCGGGGCCCCGGGGCAAGAGACCCAGTACTTC. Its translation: CASSFSGAPGQETQYF.

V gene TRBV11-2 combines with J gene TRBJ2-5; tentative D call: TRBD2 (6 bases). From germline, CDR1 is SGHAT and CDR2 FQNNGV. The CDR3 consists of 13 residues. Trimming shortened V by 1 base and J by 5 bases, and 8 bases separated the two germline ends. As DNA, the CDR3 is TGTGCCAGCAGCTTAGGGAGGGCCGAGACCCAGTACTTC. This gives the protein CASSLGRAETQYF.

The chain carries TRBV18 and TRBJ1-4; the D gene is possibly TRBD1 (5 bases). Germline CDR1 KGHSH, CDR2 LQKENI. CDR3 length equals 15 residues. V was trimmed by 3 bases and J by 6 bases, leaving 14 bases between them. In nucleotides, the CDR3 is TGTGCCAGCTCACCCATATGGGGGATTGATGAAAAACTGTTTTTT. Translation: CASSPIWGIDEKLFF.

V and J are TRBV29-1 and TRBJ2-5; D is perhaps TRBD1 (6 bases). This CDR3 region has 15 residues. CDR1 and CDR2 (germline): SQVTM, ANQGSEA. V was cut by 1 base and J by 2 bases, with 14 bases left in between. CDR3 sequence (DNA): TGCAGCGTTGAAGCCGGTCGGACAGTTCAAGAGACCCAGTACTTC. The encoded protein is CSVEAGRTVQETQYF.

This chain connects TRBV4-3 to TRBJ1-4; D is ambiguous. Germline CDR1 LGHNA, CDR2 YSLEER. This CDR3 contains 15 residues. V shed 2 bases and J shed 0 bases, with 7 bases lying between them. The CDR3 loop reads CASSQYGATNEKLFF. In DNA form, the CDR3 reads TGCGCCAGCAGCCAATACGGGGCAACTAATGAAAAACTGTTTTTT.

The CDR3 protein is CASSVEISGANVLTF. The CDR3 DNA is TGTGCCAGCAGCGTCGAAATTTCCGGGGCCAACGTCCTGACTTTC. This sequence joins TRBV9 and TRBJ2-6; no reliable D call. In germline, CDR1 is SGDLS, CDR2 YYNGEE. V was clipped by 2 bases and J by 4 bases, with 10 bases between them. The CDR3 spans 15 residues.

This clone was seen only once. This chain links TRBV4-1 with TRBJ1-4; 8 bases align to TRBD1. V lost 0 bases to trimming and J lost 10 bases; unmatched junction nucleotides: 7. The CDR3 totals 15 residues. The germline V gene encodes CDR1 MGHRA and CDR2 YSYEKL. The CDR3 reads CASSQEVDRGGKLFF. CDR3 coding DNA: TGCGCCAGCAGCCAAGAGGTTGACAGGGGTGGAAAACTGTTTTTT.

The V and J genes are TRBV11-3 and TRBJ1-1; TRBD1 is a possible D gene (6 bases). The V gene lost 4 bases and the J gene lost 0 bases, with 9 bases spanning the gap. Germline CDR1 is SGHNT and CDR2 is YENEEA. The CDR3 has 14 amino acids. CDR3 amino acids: CASSSDSLNTEAFF. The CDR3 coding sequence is TGTGCCAGCAGCTCGGACAGCTTGAACACTGAAGCTTTCTTT.

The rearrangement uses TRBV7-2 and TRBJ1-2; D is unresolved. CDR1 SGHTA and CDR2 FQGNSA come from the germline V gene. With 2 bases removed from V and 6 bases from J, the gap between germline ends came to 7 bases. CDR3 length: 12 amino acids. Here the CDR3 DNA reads TGTGCCAGCAGCTTAAGGCAGCATGGCTACACCTTC. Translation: CASSLRQHGYTF.

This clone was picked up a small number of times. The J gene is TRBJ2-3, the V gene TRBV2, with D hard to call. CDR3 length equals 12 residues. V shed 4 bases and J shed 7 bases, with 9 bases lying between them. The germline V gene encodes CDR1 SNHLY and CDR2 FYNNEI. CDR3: CASSGEPYTQYF. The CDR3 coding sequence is TGTGCCAGCAGTGGAGAACCTTATACGCAGTATTTT. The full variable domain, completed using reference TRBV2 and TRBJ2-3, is EPEVTQTPSHQVTQMGQEVILRCVPISNHLYFYWYRQILGQKVEFLVSFYNNEISEKSEIFDDQFSVERPDGSNFTLKIRSTKLEDSAMYFCASSGEPYTQYFGPGTRLTVL.

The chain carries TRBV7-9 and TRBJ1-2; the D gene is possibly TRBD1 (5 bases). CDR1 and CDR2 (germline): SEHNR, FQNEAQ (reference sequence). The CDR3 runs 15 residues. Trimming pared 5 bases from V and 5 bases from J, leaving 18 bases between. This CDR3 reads CASSVLTTVKYGYTF. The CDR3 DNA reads TGTGCCAGCAGCGTCCTGACGACAGTCAAGTATGGCTACACCTTC.

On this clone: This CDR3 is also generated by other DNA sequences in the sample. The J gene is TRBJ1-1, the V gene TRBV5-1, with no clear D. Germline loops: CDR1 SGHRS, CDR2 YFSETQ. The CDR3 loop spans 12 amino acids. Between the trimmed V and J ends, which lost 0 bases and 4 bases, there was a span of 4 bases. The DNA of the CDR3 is TGCGCCAGCAGCTTGGGGACCACTGAAGCTTTCTTT. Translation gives CASSLGTTEAFF. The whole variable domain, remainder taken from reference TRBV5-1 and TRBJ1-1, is KAGVTQTPRYLIKTRGQQVTLSCSPISGHRSVSWYQQTPGQGLQFLFEYFSETQRNKGNFPGRFSGRQFSNSRSEMNVSTLELGDSALYLCASSLGTTEAFFGQGTRLTVV.

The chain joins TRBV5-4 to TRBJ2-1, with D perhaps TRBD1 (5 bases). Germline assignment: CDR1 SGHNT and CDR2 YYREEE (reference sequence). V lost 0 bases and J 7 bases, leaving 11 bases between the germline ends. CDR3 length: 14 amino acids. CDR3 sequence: CASSLVDSRNEQFF. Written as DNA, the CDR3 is TGTGCCAGCAGCTTGGTTGACAGCCGAAATGAGCAGTTCTTC. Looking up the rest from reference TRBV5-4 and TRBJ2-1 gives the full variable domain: ETGVTQSPTHLIKTRGQQVTLRCSSQSGHNTVSWYQQALGQGPQFIFQYYREEENGRGNFPPRFSGLQFPNYSSELNVNALELDDSALYLCASSLVDSRNEQFFGPGTRLTVL.

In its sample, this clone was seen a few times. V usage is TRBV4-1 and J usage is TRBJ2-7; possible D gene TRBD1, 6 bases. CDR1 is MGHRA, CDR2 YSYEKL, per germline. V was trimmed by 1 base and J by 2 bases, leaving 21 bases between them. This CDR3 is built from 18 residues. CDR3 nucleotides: TGCGCCAGCAGCCAAGCGGGCGGTGGGGGCCCCCATGCCTACGAGCAGTACTTC. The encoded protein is CASSQAGGGGPHAYEQYF.

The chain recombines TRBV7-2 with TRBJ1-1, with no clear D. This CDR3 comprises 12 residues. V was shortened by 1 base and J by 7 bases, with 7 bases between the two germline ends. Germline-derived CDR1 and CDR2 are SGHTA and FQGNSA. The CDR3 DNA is TGTGCCAGCAGCTTAGATTTGGGTGAAGCTTTCTTT. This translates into CASSLDLGEAFF.

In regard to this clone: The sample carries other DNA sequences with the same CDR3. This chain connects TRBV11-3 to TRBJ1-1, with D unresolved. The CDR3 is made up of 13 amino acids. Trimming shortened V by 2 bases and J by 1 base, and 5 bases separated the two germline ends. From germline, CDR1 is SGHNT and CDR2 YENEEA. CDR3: CASSLYRNTEAFF. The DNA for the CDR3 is TGTGCCAGCAGCTTATATAGGAACACTGAAGCTTTCTTT.

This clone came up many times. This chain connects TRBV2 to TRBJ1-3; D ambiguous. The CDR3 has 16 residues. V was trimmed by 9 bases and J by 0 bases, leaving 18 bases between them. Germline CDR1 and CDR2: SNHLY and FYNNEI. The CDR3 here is CASSRSSNPSGNTIYF. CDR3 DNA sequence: TGTGCCAGTTCTCGGTCATCCAACCCCTCTGGAAACACCATATATTTT.

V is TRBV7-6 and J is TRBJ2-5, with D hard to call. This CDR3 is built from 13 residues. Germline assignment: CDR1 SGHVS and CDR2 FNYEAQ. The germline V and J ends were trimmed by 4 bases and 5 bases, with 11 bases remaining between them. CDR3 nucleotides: TGTGCCAGCAGCTCCCCTCCCGCCGAGACCCAGTACTTC. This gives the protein CASSSPPAETQYF.

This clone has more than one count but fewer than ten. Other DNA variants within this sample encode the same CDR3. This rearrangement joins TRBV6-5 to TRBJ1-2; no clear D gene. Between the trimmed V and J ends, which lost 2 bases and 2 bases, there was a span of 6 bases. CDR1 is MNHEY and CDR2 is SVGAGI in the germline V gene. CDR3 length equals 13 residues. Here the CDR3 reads CASSYDGNYGYTF. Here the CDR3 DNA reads TGTGCCAGCAGTTACGACGGAAACTATGGCTACACCTTC.

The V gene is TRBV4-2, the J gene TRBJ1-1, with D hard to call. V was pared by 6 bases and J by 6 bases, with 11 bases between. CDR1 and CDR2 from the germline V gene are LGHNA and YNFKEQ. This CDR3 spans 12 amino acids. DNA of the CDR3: TGTGCCAGCAGGGCAAAATGGGCTGAAGCTTTCTTT. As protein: CASRAKWAEAFF.

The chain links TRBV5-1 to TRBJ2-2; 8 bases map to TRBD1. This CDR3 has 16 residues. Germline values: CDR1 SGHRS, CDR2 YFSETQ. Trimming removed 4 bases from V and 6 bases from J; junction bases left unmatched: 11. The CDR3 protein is CASSPGDRGFAGELFF. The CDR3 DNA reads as TGCGCCAGCAGCCCCGGAGACAGGGGATTCGCCGGGGAGCTGTTTTTT.

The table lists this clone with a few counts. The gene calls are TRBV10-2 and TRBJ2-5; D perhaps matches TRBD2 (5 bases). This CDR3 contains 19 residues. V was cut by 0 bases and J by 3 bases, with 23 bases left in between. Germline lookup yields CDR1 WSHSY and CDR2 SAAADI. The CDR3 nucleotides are TGCGCCAGCAGTGAGTCGATCGGATTTGTGGGAGAGGGTAAAGAGACCCAGTACTTC. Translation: CASSESIGFVGEGKETQYF.

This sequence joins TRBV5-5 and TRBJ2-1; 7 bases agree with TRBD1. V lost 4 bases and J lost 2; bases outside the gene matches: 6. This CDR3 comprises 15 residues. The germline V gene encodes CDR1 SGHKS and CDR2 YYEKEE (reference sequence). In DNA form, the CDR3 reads TGTGCCAGCAGCCCCAAGGACAGGACCTACAATGAGCAGTTCTTC. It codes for CASSPKDRTYNEQFF.

CDR3 nucleotide sequence: TGTGCCAGCAGCTTGCTCAACTTGAACTATGGCTACACCTTC. Its protein is CASSLLNLNYGYTF. The chain links TRBV5-6 to TRBJ1-2, with D unresolved. This CDR3 has 14 residues. V lost 1 base and J lost 2, with 9 bases in between. Germline-derived CDR1 and CDR2 are SGHDT and YYEEEE. The whole variable domain, remainder taken from reference TRBV5-6 and TRBJ1-2, is DAGVTQSPTHLIKTRGQQVTLRCSPKSGHDTVSWYQQALGQGPQFIFQYYEEEERQRGNFPDRFSGHQFPNYSSELNVNALLLGDSALYLCASSLLNLNYGYTFGSGTRLTVV.

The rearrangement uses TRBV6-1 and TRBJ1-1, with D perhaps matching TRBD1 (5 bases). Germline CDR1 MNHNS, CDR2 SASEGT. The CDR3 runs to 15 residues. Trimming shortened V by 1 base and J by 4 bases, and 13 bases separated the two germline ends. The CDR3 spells CASSEGGAGFTEAFF. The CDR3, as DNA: TGTGCCAGCAGTGAAGGGGGCGCCGGGTTCACTGAAGCTTTCTTT.

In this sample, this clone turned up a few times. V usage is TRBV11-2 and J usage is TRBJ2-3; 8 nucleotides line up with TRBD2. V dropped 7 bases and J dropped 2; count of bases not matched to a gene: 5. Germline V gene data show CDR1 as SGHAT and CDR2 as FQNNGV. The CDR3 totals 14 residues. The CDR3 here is CASKTSGLTDTQYF. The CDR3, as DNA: TGTGCCAGCAAAACTAGCGGCCTCACAGATACGCAGTATTTT. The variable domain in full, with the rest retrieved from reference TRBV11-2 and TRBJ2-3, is EAGVAQSPRYKIIEKRQSVAFWCNPISGHATLYWYQQILGQGPKLLIQFQNNGVVDDSQLPKDRFSAERLKGVDSTLKIQPAKLEDSAVYLCASKTSGLTDTQYFGPGTRLTVL.

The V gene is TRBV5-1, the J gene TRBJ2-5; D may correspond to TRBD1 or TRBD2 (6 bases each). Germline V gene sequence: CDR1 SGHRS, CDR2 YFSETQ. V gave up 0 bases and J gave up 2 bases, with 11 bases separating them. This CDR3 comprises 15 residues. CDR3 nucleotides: TGCGCCAGCAGCTTGGATGGAGGGGGACAAGAGACCCAGTACTTC. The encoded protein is CASSLDGGGQETQYF.